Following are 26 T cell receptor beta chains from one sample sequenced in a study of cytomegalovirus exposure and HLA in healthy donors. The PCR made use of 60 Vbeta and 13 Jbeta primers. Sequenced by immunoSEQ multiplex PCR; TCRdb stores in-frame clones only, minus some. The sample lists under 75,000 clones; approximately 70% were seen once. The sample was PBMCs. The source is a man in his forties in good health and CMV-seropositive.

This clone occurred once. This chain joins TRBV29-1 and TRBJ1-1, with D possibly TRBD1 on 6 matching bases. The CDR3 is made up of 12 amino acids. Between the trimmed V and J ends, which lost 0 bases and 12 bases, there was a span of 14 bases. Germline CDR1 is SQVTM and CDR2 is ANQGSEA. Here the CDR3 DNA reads TGCAGCGTTGAAGATACAGGGAGGGCCCCTTTCTTT. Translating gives CSVEDTGRAPFF.

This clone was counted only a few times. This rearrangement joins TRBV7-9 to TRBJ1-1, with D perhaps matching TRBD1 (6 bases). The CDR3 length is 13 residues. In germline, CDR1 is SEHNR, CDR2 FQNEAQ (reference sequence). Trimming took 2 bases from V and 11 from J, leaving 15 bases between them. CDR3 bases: TGTGCCAGCAGCTTACCTCACCCAGGGGCCGCTTTCTTT. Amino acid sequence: CASSLPHPGAAFF. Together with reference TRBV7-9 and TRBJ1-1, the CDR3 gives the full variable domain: DTGVSQNPRHKITKRGQNVTFRCDPISEHNRLYWYRQTLGQGPEFLTYFQNEAQLEKSRLLSDRFSAERPKGSFSTLEIQRTEQGDSAMYLCASSLPHPGAAFFGQGTRLTVV.

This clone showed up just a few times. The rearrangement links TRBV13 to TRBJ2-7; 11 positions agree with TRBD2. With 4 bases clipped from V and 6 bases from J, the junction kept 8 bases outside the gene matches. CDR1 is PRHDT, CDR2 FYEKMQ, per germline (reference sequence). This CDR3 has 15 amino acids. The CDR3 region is CASSSLAGGPGEQYF. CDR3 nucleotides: TGTGCCAGCAGCTCCTTAGCGGGAGGGCCCGGCGAGCAGTACTTC.

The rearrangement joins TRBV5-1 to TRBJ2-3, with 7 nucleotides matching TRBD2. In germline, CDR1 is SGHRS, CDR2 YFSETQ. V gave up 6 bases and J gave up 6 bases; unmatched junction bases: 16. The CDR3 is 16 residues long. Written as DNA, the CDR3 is TGCGCCAGCACCATTCCAACGAGCGGAGCGGGGGATACGCAGTATTTT. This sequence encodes CASTIPTSGAGDTQYF.

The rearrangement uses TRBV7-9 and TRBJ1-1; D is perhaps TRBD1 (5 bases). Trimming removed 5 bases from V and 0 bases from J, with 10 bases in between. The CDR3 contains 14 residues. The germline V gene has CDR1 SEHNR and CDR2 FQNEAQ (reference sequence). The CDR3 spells CASSATDMNTEAFF. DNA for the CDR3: TGTGCCAGCAGCGCGACAGATATGAACACTGAAGCTTTCTTT.

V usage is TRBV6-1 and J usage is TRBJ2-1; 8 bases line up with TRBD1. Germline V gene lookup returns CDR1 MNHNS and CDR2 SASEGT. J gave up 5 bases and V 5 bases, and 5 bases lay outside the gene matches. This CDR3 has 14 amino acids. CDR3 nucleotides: TGTGCCAGCAGTTCTGCAGGGGGCCACAATGAGCAGTTCTTC. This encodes CASSSAGGHNEQFF.

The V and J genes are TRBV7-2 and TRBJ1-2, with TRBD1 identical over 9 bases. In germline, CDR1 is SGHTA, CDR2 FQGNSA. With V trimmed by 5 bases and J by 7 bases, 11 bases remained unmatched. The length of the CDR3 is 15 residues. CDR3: CASSQQSGTGSGYTF. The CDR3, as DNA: TGTGCCAGCAGCCAGCAGTCCGGGACAGGGAGTGGCTACACCTTC.

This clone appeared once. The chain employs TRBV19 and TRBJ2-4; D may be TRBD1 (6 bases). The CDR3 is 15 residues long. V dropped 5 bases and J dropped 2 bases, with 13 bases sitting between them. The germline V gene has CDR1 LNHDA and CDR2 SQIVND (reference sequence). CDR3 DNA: TGTGCCAGTAGTCTCAAAGGGGGAACCAAAAACATTCAGTACTTC. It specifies CASSLKGGTKNIQYF.

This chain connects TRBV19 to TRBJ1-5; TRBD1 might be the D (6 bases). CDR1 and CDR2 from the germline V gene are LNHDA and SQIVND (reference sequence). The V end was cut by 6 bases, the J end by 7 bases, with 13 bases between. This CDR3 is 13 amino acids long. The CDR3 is CASSLNRDQPQHF. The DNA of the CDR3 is TGTGCCAGTAGCCTAAACAGGGACCAGCCCCAGCATTTT. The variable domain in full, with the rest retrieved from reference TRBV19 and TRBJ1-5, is DGGITQSPKYLFRKEGQNVTLSCEQNLNHDAMYWYRQDPGQGLRLIYYSQIVNDFQKGDIAEGYSVSREKKESFPLTVTSAQKNPTAFYLCASSLNRDQPQHFGDGTRLSIL.

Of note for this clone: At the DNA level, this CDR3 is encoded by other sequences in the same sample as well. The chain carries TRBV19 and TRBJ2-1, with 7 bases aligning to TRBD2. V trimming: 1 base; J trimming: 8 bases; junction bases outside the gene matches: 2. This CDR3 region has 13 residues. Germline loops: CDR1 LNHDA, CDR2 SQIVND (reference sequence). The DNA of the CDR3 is TGTGCCAGTAGTATAGGGGGGGGATATGAGCAGTTCTTC. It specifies CASSIGGGYEQFF.

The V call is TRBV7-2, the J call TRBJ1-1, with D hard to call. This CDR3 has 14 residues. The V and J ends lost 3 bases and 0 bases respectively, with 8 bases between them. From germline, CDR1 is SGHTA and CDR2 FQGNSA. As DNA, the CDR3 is TGTGCCAGCAGCTTGCGGAGTATGAACACTGAAGCTTTCTTT. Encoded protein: CASSLRSMNTEAFF. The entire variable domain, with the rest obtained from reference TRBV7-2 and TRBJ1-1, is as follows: GAGVSQSPSNKVTEKGKDVELRCDPISGHTALYWYRQSLGQGLEFLIYFQGNSAPDKSGLPSDRFSAERTGGSVSTLTIQRTQQEDSAVYLCASSLRSMNTEAFFGQGTRLTVV.

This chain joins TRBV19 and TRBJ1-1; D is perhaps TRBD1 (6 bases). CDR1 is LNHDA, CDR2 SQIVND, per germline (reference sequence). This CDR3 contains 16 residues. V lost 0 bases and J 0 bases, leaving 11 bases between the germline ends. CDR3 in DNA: TGTGCCAGTAGTATAGATAGGGACACTTTGAACACTGAAGCTTTCTTT. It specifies CASSIDRDTLNTEAFF.

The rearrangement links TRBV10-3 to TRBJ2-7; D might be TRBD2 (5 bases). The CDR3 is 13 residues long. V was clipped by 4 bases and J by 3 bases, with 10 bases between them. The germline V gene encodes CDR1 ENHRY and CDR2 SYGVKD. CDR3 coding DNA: TGTGCCATCAGTGGGAGGCCGATCTACGAGCAGTACTTC. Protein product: CAISGRPIYEQYF.

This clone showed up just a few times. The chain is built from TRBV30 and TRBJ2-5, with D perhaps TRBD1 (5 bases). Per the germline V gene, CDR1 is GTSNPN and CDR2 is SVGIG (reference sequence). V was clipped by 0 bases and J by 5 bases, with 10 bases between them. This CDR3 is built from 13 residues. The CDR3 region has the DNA TGTGCCTGGAGTGTAGGGGCTGGGGAGACCCAGTACTTC. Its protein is CAWSVGAGETQYF.

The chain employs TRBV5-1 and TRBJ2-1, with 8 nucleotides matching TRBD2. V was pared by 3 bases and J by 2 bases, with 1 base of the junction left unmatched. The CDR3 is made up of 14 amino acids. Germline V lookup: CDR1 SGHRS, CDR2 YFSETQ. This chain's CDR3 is CASSSGLAYNEQFF. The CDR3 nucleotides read TGCGCCAGCAGCTCGGGACTAGCCTACAATGAGCAGTTCTTC.

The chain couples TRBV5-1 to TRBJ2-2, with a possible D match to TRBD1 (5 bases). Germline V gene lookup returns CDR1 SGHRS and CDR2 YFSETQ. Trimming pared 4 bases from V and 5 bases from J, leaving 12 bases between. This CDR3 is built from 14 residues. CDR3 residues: CASSPGHPTGELFF. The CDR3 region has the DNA TGCGCCAGCAGCCCCGGACACCCGACCGGGGAGCTGTTTTTT.

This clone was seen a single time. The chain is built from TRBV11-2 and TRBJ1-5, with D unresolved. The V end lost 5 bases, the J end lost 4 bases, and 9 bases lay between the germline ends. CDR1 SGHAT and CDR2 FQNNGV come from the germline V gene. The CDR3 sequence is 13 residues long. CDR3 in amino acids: CASSPGGNQPQHF. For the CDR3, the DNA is TGTGCCAGCAGCCCTGGAGGGAATCAGCCCCAGCATTTT.

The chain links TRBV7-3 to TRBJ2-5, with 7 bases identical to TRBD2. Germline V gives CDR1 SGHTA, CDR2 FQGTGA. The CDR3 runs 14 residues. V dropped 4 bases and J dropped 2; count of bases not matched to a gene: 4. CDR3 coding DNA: TGTGCCAGCAGCTCCCCGGGACTACAAGAGACCCAGTACTTC. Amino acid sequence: CASSSPGLQETQYF.

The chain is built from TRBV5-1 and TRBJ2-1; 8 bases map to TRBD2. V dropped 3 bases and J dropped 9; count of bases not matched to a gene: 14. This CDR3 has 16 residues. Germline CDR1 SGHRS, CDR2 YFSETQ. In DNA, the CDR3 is TGCGCCAGCAGCTCAATCGGGGGGGTAAGGAGCGGTGAGCAGTTCTTC. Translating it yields CASSSIGGVRSGEQFF.

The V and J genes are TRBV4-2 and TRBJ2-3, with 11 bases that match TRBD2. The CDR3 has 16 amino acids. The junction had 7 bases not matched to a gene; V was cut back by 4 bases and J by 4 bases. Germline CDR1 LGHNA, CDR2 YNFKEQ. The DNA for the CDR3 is TGTGCCAGCAGCCTTATTACTAGCGGGAGTCCAGATACGCAGTATTTT. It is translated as CASSLITSGSPDTQYF.

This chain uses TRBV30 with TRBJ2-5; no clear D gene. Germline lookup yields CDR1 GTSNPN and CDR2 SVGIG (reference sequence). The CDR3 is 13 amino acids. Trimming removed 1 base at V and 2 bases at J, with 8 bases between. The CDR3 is CAWSARQQETQYF. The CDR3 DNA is TGTGCCTGGAGTGCGAGGCAGCAAGAGACCCAGTACTTC.

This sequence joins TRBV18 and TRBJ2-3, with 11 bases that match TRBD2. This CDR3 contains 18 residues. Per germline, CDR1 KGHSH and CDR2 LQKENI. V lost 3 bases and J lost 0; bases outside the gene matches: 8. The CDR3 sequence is CASSPRLAGTRSTDTQYF. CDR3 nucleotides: TGTGCCAGCTCACCCAGACTAGCGGGGACGAGAAGCACAGATACGCAGTATTTT. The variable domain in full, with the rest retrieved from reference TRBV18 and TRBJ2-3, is NAGVMQNPRHLVRRRGQEARLRCSPMKGHSHVYWYRQLPEEGLKFMVYLQKENIIDESGMPKERFSAEFPKEGPSILRIQQVVRGDSAAYFCASSPRLAGTRSTDTQYFGPGTRLTVL.

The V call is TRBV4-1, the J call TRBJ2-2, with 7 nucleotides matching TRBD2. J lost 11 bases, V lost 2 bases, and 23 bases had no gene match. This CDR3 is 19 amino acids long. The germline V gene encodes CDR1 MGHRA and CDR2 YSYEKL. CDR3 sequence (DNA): TGCGCCAGCAGCCAATACTACGCCGGGCTAGCGGATACTATTAGAGAGCTGTTTTTT. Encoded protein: CASSQYYAGLADTIRELFF.

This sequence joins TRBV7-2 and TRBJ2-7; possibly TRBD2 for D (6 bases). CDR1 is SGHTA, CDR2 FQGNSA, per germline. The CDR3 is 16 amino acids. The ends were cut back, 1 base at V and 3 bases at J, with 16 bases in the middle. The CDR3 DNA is TGTGCCAGCAGCTTAGAGGCGGGAAATCCCATCTACGAGCAGTACTTC. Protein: CASSLEAGNPIYEQYF.

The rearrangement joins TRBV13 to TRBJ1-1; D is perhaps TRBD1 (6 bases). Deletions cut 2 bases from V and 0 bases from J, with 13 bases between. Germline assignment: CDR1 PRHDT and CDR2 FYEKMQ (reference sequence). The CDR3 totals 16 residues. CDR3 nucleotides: TGTGCCAGCAGCTTATTCGGCCAGGGGATGAACACTGAAGCTTTCTTT. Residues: CASSLFGQGMNTEAFF.

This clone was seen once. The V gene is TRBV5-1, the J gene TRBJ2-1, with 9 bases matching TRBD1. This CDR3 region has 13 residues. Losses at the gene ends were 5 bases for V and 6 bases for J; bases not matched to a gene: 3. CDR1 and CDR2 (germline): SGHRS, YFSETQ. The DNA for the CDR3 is TGCGCCAGCAGGGGGACAGGGTCCAATGAGCAGTTCTTC. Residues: CASRGTGSNEQFF.